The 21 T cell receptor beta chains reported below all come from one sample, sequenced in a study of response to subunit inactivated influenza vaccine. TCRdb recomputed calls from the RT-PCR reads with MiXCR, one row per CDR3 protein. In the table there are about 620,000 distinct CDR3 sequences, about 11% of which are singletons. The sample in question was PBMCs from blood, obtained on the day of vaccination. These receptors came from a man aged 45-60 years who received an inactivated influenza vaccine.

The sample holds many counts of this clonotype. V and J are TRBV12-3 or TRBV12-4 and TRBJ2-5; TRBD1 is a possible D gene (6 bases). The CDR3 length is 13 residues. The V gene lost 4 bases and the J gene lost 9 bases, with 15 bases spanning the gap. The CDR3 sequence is CASSSLSGAAQYF. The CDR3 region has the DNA TGTGCCAGCAGTTCCCTTTCAGGGGCGGCCCAGTACTTC.

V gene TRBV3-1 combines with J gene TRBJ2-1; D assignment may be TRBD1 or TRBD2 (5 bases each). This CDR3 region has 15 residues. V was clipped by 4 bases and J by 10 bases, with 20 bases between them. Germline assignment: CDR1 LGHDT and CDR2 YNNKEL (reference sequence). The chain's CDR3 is CASSPPYGNPGEQFF. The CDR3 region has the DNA TGTGCCAGCAGCCCTCCCTACGGGAACCCAGGGGAGCAGTTCTTC.

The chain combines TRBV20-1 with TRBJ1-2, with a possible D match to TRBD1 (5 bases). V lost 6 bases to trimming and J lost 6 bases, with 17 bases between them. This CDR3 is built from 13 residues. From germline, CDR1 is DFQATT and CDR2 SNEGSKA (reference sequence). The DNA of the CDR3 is TGCAGTGCCCCCCAACAGGCGCCTCATGGCTACACCTTC. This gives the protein CSAPQQAPHGYTF.

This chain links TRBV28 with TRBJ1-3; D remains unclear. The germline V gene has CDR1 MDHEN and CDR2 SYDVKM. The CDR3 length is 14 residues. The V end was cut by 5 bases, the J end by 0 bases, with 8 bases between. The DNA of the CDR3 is TGTGCCAGCAGTATAGATACCTCTGGAAACACCATATATTTT. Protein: CASSIDTSGNTIYF.

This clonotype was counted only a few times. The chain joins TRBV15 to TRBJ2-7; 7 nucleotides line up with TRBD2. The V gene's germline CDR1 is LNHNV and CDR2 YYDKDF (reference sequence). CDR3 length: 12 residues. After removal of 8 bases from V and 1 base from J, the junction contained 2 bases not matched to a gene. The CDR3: CATGRGSYEQYF. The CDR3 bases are TGTGCCACCGGGCGGGGGTCCTACGAGCAGTACTTC.

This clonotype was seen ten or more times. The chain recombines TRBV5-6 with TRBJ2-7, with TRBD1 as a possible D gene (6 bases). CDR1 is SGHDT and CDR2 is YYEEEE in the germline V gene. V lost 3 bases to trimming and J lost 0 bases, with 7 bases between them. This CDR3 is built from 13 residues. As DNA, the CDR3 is TGTGCCAGCAGCTGGGACATCTCCTACGAGCAGTACTTC. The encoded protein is CASSWDISYEQYF.

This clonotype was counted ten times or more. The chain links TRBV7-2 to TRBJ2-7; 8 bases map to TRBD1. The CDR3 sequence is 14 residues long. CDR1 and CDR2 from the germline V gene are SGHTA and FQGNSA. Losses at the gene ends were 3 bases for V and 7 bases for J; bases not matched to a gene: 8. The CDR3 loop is CASSFSTGGTEQYF. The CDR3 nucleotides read TGTGCCAGCAGCTTTTCTACAGGGGGTACAGAGCAGTACTTC.

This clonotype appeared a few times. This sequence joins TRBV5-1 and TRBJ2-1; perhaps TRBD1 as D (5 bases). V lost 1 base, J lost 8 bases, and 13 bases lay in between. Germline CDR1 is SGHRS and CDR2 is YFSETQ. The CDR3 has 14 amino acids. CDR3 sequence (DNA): TGCGCCAGCAGCTTGAGGGGCAAGGCGCATGAGCAGTTCTTC. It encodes CASSLRGKAHEQFF.

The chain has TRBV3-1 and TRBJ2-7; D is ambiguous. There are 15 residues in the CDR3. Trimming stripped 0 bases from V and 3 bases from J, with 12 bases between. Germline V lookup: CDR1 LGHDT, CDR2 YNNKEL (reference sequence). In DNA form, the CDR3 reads TGTGCCAGCAGCCAAGATCTACCTGGTCGCTACGAGCAGTACTTC. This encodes CASSQDLPGRYEQYF.

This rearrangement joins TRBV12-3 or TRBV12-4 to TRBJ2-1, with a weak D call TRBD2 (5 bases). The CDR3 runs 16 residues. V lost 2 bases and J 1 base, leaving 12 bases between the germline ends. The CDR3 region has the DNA TGTGCCAGCAGTTTATTTGTTAGCGTATCCTACAATGAGCAGTTCTTC. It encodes CASSLFVSVSYNEQFF.

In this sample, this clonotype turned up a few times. CDR3 sequence reads: CASSQTTRLAGRYEQYF. CDR3 bases: TGTGCCAGCTCACAAACCACTCGACTAGCGGGGAGATACGAGCAGTACTTC. The genes are TRBV18 and TRBJ2-7, with 11 bases that match TRBD2. The CDR3 sequence is 17 residues long. CDR1 is KGHSH and CDR2 is LQKENI in the germline V gene. V gave up 4 bases and J gave up 4 bases; unmatched junction bases: 12.

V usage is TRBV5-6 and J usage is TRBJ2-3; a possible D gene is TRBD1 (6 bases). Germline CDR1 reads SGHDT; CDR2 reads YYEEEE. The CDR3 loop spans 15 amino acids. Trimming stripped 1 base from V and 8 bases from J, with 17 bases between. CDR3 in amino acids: CASSLSGAPPPTQYF. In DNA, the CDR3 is TGTGCCAGCAGCTTGTCAGGGGCTCCCCCTCCTACGCAGTATTTT.

Here the CDR3 reads CASSRDVGQGIYEQYF. The CDR3, as DNA: TGTGCCAGCAGCCGAGACGTAGGACAGGGGATTTACGAGCAGTACTTC. The rearrangement links TRBV4-2 to TRBJ2-7; 9 bases match TRBD1. V was pared by 4 bases and J by 4 bases, with 11 bases of the junction left unmatched. In germline, CDR1 is LGHNA, CDR2 YNFKEQ. The CDR3 consists of 16 residues.

CDR3 sequence (DNA): TGTGCCAGCAGTTATGGGACAGACGCCGGGGAGCTGTTTTTT. This gives the protein CASSYGTDAGELFF. This chain connects TRBV12-3 or TRBV12-4 to TRBJ2-2; 7 bases map to TRBD1. This CDR3 is built from 14 residues. V gave up 4 bases and J gave up 6 bases; unmatched junction bases: 5.

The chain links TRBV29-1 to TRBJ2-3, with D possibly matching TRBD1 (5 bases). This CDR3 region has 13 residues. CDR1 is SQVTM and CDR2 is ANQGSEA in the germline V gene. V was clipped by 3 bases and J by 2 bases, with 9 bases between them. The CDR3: CSVDAGFTDTQYF. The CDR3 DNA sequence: TGCAGCGTTGATGCAGGGTTCACAGATACGCAGTATTTT.

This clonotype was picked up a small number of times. As DNA, the CDR3 is TGTGCCACCAGCAGAGATGGGGCGGTCCGGGAGACCCAGTACTTC. It encodes CATSRDGAVRETQYF. This chain joins TRBV15 and TRBJ2-5, with TRBD1 as a possible D gene (5 bases). The CDR3 extends over 15 amino acids. The germline V gene encodes CDR1 LNHNV and CDR2 YYDKDF (reference sequence). Deletions cut 0 bases from V and 5 bases from J, with 13 bases between.

CDR3 sequence reads: CASRTGFNQPQHF. As DNA, the CDR3 is TGTGCCAGCAGGACAGGTTTCAATCAGCCCCAGCATTTT. V is TRBV12-3 or TRBV12-4 and J is TRBJ1-5; D might be TRBD1 (6 bases). V was shortened by 6 bases and J by 3 bases, with 9 bases between the two germline ends. The CDR3 contains 13 residues.

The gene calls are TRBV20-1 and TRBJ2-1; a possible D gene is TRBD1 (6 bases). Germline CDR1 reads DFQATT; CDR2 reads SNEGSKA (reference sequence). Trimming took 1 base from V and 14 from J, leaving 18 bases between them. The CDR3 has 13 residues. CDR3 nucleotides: TGCAGTGCTAGAGCAGACTTCTTCGAGGGGGAGTTCTTC. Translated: CSARADFFEGEFF.

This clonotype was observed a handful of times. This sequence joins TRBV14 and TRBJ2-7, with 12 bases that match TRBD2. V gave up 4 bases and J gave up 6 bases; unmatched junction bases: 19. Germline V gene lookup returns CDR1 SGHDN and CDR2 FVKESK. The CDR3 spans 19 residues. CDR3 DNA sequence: TGTGCCAGCAGCCGCACCCCCGGTACTCTAGCGGGAGGGACGGGCGAGCAGTACTTC. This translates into CASSRTPGTLAGGTGEQYF.

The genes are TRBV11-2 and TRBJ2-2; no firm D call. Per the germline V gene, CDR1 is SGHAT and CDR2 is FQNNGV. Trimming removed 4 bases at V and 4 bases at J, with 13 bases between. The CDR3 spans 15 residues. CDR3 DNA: TGTGCCAGCAGCTCCGTACAGCGTCCCACCGGGGAGCTGTTTTTT. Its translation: CASSSVQRPTGELFF.

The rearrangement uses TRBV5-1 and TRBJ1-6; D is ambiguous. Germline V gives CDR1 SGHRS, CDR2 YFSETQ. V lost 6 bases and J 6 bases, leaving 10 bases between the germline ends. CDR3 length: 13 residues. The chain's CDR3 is CASMAEINSPLHF. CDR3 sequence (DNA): TGCGCCAGCATGGCAGAAATTAATTCACCCCTCCACTTT. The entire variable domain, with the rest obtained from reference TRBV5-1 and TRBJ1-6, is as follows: KAGVTQTPRYLIKTRGQQVTLSCSPISGHRSVSWYQQTPGQGLQFLFEYFSETQRNKGNFPGRFSGRQFSNSRSEMNVSTLELGDSALYLCASMAEINSPLHFGNGTRLTVT.